This TCR beta chain stems from a study of blood T cells in healthy people across ages. A J-beta primer mix and a sample-barcoded 5' primer were used in a second PCR of roughly 7 to 12 cycles. TCRdb called the 5' RACE reads again in MiXCR, with one record for every CDR3 protein. The data show about 1.4 million distinct CDR3 sequences, with 59% seen just once and under 8.5% held by the top ten. Trimming pared 2 bases from V and 3 bases from J, leaving 7 bases between. This CDR3 contains 13 residues. Germline values: CDR1 ENHRY, CDR2 SYGVKD. Sequences were obtained from blood. This sequence joins TRBV10-3 and TRBJ2-5; no reliable D call. This TCR was sampled from a man aged 18 to 35 in good health. CDR3: CAISEGEKETQYF. In DNA, the CDR3 is TGTGCCATCAGTGAGGGCGAAAAAGAGACCCAGTACTTC.